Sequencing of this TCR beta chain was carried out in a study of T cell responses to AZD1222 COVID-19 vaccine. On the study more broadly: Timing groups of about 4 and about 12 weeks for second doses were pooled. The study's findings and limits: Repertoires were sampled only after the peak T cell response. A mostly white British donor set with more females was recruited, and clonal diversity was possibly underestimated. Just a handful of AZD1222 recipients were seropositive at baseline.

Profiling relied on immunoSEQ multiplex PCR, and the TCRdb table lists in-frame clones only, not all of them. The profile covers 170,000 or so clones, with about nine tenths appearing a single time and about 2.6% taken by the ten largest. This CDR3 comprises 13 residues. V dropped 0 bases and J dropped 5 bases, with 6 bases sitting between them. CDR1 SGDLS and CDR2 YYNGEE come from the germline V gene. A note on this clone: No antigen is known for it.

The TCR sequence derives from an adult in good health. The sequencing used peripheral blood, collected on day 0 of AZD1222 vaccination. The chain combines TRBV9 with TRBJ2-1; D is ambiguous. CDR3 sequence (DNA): TGTGCCAGCAGCGTAGATGCCCACAATGAGCAGTTCTTC. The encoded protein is CASSVDAHNEQFF.